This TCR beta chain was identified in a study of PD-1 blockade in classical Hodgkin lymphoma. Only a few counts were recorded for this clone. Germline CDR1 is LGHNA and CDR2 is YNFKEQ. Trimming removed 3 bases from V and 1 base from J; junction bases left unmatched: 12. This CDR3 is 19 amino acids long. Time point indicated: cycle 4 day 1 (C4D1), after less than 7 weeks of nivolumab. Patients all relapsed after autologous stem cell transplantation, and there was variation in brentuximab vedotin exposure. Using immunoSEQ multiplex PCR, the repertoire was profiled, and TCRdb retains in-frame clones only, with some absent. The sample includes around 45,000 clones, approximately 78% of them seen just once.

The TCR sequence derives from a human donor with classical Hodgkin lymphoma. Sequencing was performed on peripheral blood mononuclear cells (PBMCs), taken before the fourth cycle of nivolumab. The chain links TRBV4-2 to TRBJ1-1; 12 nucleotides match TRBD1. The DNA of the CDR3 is TGTGCCAGCAGCCATGCGGGACAGGGGGCGATAGATCAGAACACTGAAGCTTTCTTT. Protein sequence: CASSHAGQGAIDQNTEAFF.